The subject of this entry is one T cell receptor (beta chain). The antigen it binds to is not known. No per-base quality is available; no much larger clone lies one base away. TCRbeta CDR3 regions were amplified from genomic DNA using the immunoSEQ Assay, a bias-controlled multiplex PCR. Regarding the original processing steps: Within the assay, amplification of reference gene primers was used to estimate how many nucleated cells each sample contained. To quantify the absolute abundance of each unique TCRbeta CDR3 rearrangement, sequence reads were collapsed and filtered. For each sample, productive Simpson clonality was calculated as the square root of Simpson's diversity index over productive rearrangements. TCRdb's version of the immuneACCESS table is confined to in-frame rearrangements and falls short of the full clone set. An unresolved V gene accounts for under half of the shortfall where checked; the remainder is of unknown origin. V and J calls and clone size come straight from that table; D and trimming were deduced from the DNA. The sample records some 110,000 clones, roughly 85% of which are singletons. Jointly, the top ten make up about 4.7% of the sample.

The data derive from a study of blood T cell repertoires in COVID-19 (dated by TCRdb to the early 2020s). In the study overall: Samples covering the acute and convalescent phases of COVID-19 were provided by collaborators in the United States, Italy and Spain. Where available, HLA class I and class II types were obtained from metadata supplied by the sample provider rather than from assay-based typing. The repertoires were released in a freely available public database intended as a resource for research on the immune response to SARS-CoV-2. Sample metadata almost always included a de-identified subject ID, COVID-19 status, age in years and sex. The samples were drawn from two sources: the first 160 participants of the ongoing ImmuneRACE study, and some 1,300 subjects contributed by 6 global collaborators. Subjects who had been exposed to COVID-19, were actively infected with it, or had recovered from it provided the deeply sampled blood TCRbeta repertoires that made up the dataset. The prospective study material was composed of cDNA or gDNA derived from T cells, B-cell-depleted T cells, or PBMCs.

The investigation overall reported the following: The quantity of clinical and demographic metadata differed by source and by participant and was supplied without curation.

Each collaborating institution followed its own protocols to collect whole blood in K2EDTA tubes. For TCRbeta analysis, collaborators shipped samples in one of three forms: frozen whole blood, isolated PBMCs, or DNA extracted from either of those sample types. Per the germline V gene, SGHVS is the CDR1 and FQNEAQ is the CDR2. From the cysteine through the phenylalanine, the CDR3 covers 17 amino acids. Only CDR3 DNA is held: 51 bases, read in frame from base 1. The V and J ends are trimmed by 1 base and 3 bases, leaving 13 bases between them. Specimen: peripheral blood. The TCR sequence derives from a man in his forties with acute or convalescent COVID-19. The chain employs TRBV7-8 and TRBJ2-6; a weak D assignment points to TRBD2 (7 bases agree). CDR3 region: CASSLVEGGLGANVLTF. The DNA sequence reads TGTGCCAGCAGCTTAGTGGAGGGGGGGCTTGGGGCCAACGTCCTGACTTTC. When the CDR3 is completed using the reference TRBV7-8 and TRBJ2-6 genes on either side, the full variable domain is GAGVSQSPRYKVAKRGQDVALRCDPISGHVSLFWYQQALGQGPEFLTYFQNEAQLDKSGLPSDRFFAERPEGSVSTLKIQRTQQEDSAVYLCASSLVEGGLGANVLTFGAGSRLTVL.